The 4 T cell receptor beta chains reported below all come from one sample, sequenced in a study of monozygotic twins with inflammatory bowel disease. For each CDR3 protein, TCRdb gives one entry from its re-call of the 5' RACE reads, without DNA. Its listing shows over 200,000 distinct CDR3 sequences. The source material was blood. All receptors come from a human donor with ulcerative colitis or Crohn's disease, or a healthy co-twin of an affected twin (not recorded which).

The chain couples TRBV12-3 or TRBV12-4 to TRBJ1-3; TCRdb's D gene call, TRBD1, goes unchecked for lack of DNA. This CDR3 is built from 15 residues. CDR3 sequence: CASRPTWGSGNTIYF.

Here the CDR3 reads CASSYSVECSTYEQYF. The chain couples TRBV6-5 to TRBJ2-7. Germline V gene lookup returns CDR1 MNHEY and CDR2 SVGAGI. This CDR3 contains 16 residues.

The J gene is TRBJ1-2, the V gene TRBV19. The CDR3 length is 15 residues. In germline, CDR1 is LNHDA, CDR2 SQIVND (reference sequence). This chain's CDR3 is CASTAVADTNYGYTF.

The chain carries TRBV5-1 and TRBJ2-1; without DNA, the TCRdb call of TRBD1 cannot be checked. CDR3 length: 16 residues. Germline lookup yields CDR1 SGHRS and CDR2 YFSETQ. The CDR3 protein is CASSQGLGKGDNEQFF.